The sequence of this T cell receptor (beta chain) was determined in a study of T cell responses to AZD1222 COVID-19 vaccine (dated by TCRdb to the early 2020s). In the study overall: AZD1222 recipients with second doses at about 4 weeks or about 12 weeks were pooled, because spike-specific TCR depth and breadth did not differ between schedules. TCR sequencing was performed for fewer than 250 trial participants, of whom about 200 were given two doses of AZD1222 and approximately 26 were given two doses of MenACWY control vaccine. Enrollment into the trials was organized by age into subgroups of 18-55, 56-69 and 70-plus years, and those subgroups contained about 150, 27 and 61 TCR-sequenced participants, respectively. The research as a whole found: Conclusions about previously exposed vaccinees were limited because only a handful of AZD1222 recipients were SARS-CoV-2 seropositive at baseline. Epitopes outside the regions mutated in the B.1.351 and B.1.1.7 variants were reportedly recognized by nearly half of the unique spike-specific TCRs. After two AZD1222 doses, both the breadth and the depth of spike-specific TCRs were significantly higher than at day 0 and than in MenACWY recipients. The vaccine-associated CD4 TCRs covered the entire spike protein, and the dominant responses fell in regions 160-218 and 743-854. Because no day 14 peak-response samples were available, repertoires were characterized only after the peak T cell response. In the small 56-69-year group, the increase in depth fell short of significance, most likely because of low power. Participants were mostly white British and included more females than males, and it was suggested by the authors that clonal diversity may have been underestimated.

Based on the germline V gene, the CDR1 and CDR2 sequences are MNHEY and SVGAGI. At the junction V is shortened by 2 bases and J by 4 bases, with 12 bases in between. Its CDR3 holds 15 amino acids, cysteine through phenylalanine. The DNA shown is the 45-base CDR3, in frame from base 1. The CDR3 regions of human TCRbeta chains were subjected to immunosequencing. The authors' pipeline ran thus. Repertoire TCRs were matched against a reference library of SARS-CoV-2-specific TCRs generated with the MIRA antigen-specificity platform. Breadth was defined as the fraction of unique TCRs that were SARS-CoV-2-associated, and depth was defined as the fraction of total T cells that were SARS-CoV-2-associated. Each spike-specific TCR was assigned to its reactive spike region and to a CD4 or CD8 class using the MIRA data. Log10-transformed breadth and depth values were compared by one-way ANOVA with Sidak's multiple comparisons tests. Entries here come from immuneACCESS through TCRdb and include only in-frame sequences with V and J called. Some clones fail to appear in such tables; in the studies checked, an unresolved V gene covers under half of the shortfall, and the cause of the remainder is unknown. For V, J and clone size, that table is used; D and trimming come from the DNA. Recorded for this sample are fewer than 35,000 clones; more than 85% of them occurred a single time. The ten largest account for 45% to 50% of the sample.

The label giving this sample's time point can be read as: baseline before first vaccination. Samples from vaccinated people were obtained from the UK trials COV001 and COV002, which included a single-blind randomized controlled phase 2/3 trial of AZD1222 (ChAdOx1 nCoV-19) in healthy adults. For TCRbeta chain sequencing, PBMC samples were collected from trial participants at day 0 and at day 28 after the second dose. This clone was picked up one time. The antigen this receptor binds is unknown. Base quality data are lacking; no much larger clone is found one base away. The source of this sequence is an adult in good health. This receptor chain uses TRBV6-5 and TRBJ1-3; TRBD1 is possibly the D segment (5 matching bases). The starting material was peripheral blood, obtained on day 0 of AZD1222 vaccination. The bases are TGTGCCAGCAGTTACGGGGGTAATCCAGGAAACACCATATATTTT. The encoded protein is CASSYGGNPGNTIYF.